What follows are 10 T cell receptor beta chains derived from one specimen sequenced in a study of beta chain features in type 1 diabetes. Of the isolated RNA, all was reverse transcribed, and so the sequenced material was expressed TCRB transcripts. Profiled with immunoSEQ multiplex PCR; TCRdb holds only in-frame clones, not every one. The sample lists about 290,000 clones, 7.5% to 9.5% occurring once. Material for sequencing was central memory CD4+ T cells from blood. The receptors come from a woman under 30 in good health.

This clone was seen a handful of times. The chain links TRBV9 to TRBJ2-4; the match to TRBD1 covers 8 bases. The CDR3 sequence is 16 residues long. CDR1 is SGDLS, CDR2 YYNGEE, per germline. Trimming at V came to 4 bases and at J to 8 bases, leaving 14 bases not matched to a gene. The CDR3 protein is CASSPMARGLFDIQYF. CDR3 bases: TGTGCCAGCAGCCCAATGGCCAGGGGGCTTTTCGACATTCAGTACTTC.

The chain links TRBV11-3 to TRBJ1-3; D gene unclear. The germline V gene encodes CDR1 SGHNT and CDR2 YENEEA. The CDR3 contains 16 residues. Trimming left V 0 bases short and J 0 bases short, with 9 bases between. For the CDR3, the DNA is TGTGCCAGCAGCTTAGACATTGTCGCCTCTGGAAACACCATATATTTT. This translates into CASSLDIVASGNTIYF.

This clone was recorded many times. The gene calls are TRBV9 and TRBJ2-1; the D gene is possibly TRBD2 (5 bases). Germline V gives CDR1 SGDLS, CDR2 YYNGEE. V shed 0 bases and J shed 1 base, with 14 bases lying between them. This CDR3 has 17 amino acids. The CDR3 is CASSVGAGVRSYNEQFF. The CDR3 DNA sequence: TGTGCCAGCAGCGTAGGGGCCGGGGTTCGATCCTACAATGAGCAGTTCTTC.

This clone was observed many times. The chain links TRBV6-1 to TRBJ2-7; D remains unclear. The CDR3 is 12 amino acids. Germline V CDR1 and CDR2: MNHNS, SASEGT. V was clipped by 3 bases and J by 4 bases, with 7 bases between them. CDR3 DNA: TGTGCCAGCAGTGAGTGGGGTTACGAGCAGTACGTC. Protein product: CASSEWGYEQYV.

The V gene is TRBV7-2, the J gene TRBJ2-5, with no clear D. CDR3 length: 13 residues. CDR1 SGHTA and CDR2 FQGNSA come from the germline V gene. The V end was cut by 1 base, the J end by 4 bases, with 7 bases between. The CDR3: CASSLGAPETQYF. CDR3 in DNA: TGTGCCAGCAGCTTAGGGGCCCCAGAGACCCAGTACTTC.

The rearrangement uses TRBV27 and TRBJ2-1; D is unresolved. The CDR3 has 14 residues. V lost 3 bases and J 7 bases, leaving 13 bases between the germline ends. In germline, CDR1 is MNHEY, CDR2 SMNVEV (reference sequence). The CDR3 coding sequence is TGTGCCAGCAGTTTTGGAAGGATCTTGAATGAGCAGTTCTTC. Translated, it gives CASSFGRILNEQFF.

This clone was seen many times. V and J are TRBV4-3 and TRBJ2-2, with 14 bases that match TRBD2. V dropped 4 bases and J dropped 6; count of bases not matched to a gene: 10. The CDR3 has 18 amino acids. Germline CDR1 reads LGHNA; CDR2 reads YSLEER. The CDR3 loop is CASSRLGLAGGWAGELFF. DNA for the CDR3: TGCGCCAGCAGCCGCCTCGGACTAGCGGGAGGCTGGGCCGGGGAGCTGTTTTTT.

This clone showed up many times. This chain connects TRBV2 to TRBJ2-3; D not certain. CDR1 is SNHLY and CDR2 is FYNNEI in the germline V gene. The CDR3 runs to 12 residues. V lost 10 bases and J lost 3, with 11 bases in between. The CDR3 DNA follows: TGTGCCACCCGTAGGAGTACAGATACGCAGTATTTT. It codes for CATRRSTDTQYF.

This clone was recorded a few times. The chain is built from TRBV11-1 and TRBJ2-5, with TRBD1 matching 9 bases. V shed 4 bases and J 7 bases; nucleotides not matched to a gene: 16. This CDR3 comprises 17 residues. Germline CDR1 and CDR2: SGHAT and FQDESV (reference sequence). The CDR3 DNA is TGTGCCAGCAGCTCGCGCCTAAGAACAGGGGGCTACGGGACCCAGTACTTC. Encoded protein: CASSSRLRTGGYGTQYF.

This clone has just a few counts. The CDR3 is CASSQVGGDGGTQYF. CDR3 in DNA: TGTGCCAGCAGCCAAGTCGGAGGCGACGGGGGGACCCAGTACTTC. The chain has TRBV4-2 and TRBJ2-5; tentatively, D is TRBD2 (6 bases). Germline-derived CDR1 and CDR2 are LGHNA and YNFKEQ. V lost 1 base and J 7 bases, leaving 16 bases between the germline ends. The CDR3 is 15 amino acids.